This TCR beta chain was retrieved from a study of T cells in tumors after PD-1 blockade. V was pared by 4 bases and J by 6 bases, with 19 bases between. Germline V gene lookup returns CDR1 SGHRS and CDR2 YFSETQ. The CDR3 totals 15 residues. TCRdb's table, derived via immunoSEQ multiplex PCR, lists solely in-frame clones and lacks some. The sample yields roughly 59,000 clones, around 80% seen once. Template: tumor biopsy or peripheral blood genomic DNA, roughly 550-6,004 ng per sample. This chain joins TRBV5-1 and TRBJ1-2; D is uncertain. This clonotype was obtained from a human donor with basal cell carcinoma. The input for sequencing was PBMCs, taken before anti-PD-1 treatment. CDR3 sequence (DNA): TGCGCCAGCAGCCCTCGGGCGGGAGTGACGGATGGCTACACCTTC. As protein: CASSPRAGVTDGYTF.